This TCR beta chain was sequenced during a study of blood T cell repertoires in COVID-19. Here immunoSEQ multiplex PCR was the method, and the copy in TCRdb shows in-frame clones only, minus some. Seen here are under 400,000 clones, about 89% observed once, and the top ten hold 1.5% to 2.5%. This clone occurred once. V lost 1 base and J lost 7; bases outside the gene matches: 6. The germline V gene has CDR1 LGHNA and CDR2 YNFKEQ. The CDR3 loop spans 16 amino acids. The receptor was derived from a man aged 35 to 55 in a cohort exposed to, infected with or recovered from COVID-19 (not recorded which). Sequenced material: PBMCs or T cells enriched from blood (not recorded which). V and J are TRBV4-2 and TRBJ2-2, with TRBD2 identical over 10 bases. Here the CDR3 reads CASSQGLAGAGGELFF. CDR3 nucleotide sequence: TGTGCCAGCAGCCAAGGGCTAGCGGGAGCGGGCGGGGAGCTGTTTTTT.